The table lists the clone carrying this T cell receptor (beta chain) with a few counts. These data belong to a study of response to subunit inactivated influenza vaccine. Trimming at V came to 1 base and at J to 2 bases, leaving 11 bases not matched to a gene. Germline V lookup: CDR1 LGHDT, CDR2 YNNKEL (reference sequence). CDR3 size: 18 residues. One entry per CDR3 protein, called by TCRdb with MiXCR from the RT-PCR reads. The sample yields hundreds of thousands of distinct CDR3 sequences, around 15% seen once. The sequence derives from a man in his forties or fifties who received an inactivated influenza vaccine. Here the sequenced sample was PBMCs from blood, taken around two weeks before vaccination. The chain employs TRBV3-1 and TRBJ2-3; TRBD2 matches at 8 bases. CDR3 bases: TGTGCCAGCAGCCAAGGTCGGTTAGCGGGGATTTACACAGATACGCAGTATTTT. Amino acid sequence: CASSQGRLAGIYTDTQYF.